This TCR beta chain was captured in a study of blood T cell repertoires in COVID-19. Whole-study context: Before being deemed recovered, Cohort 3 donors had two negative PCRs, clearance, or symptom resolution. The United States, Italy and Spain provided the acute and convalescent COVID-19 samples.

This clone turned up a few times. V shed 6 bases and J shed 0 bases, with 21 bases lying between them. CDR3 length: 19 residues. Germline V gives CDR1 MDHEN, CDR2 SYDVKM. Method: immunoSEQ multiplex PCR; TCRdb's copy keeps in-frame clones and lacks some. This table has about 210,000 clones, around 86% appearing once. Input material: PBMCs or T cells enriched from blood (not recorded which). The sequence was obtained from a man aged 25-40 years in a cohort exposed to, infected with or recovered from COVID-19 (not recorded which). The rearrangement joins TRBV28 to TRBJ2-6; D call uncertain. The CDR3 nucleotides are TGTGCCAGCAGGTCACGCGTGAGGCTAAGAATCTCTGGGGCCAACGTCCTGACTTTC. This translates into CASRSRVRLRISGANVLTF.